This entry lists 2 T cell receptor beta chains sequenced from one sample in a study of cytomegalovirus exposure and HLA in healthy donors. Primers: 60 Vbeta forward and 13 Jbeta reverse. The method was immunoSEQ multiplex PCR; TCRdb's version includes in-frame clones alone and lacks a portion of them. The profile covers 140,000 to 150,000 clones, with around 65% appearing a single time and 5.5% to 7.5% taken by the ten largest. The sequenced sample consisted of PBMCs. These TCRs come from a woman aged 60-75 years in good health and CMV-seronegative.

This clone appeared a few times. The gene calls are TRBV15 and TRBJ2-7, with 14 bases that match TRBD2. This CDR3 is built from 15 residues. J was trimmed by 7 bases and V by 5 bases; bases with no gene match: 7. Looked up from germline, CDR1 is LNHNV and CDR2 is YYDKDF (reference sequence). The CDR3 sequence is CATSGGTSGSEEQYF. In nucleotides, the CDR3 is TGTGCCACCAGCGGAGGGACTAGCGGGAGTGAGGAGCAGTACTTC.

CDR3 nucleotides: TGTGCCAGCAGTTACCGTCCCGATAATTCACCCCTCCACTTT. It specifies CASSYRPDNSPLHF. J is TRBJ1-6 and V is TRBV6-6; D is ambiguous. CDR1 and CDR2 from the germline V gene are MNHNY and SVGAGI (reference sequence). Trimming removed 2 bases from V and 5 bases from J, with 7 bases in between. The CDR3 extends over 14 amino acids.